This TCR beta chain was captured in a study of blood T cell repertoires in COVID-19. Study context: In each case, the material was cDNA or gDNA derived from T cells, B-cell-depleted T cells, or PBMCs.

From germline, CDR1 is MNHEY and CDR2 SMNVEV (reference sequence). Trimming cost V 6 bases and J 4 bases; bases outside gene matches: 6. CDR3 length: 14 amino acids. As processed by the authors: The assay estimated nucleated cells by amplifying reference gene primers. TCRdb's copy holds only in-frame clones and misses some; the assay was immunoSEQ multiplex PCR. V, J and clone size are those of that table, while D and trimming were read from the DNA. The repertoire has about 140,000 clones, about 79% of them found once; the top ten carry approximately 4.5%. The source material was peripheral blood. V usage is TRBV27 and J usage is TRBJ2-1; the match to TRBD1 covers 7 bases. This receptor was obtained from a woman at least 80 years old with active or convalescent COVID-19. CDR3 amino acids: CASSRQGPYNEQFF. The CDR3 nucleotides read TGTGCCAGCAGCCGACAGGGACCATACAATGAGCAGTTCTTC.